Following are 10 T cell receptor beta chains from one sample sequenced in a study of blood T cell repertoires in COVID-19 (dated by TCRdb to 2020 to 2022). The library was generated by the immunoSEQ multiplex PCR assay. Held by TCRdb, this immuneACCESS table contains in-frame sequences only and omits some clones. Under half of the omission traces to an unresolved V gene where checked; the cause of the rest is unknown. The sample table shows about 410,000 clones, and 70% to 90% are seen once. The biggest ten clones account for over 1.3% of the sample. The sample consisted of peripheral blood. The receptors were gathered from a woman aged 25 to 39 with active or convalescent COVID-19.

The rearrangement joins TRBV19 to TRBJ1-1, with 11 bases identical to TRBD1. The V gene end was trimmed by 10 bases and the J gene end by 6 bases; junction bases not matched to a gene: 7. CDR3 length: 13 residues. CDR1 is LNHDA and CDR2 is SQIVND in the germline V gene (reference sequence). The CDR3 bases are TGTGCCACCAAAGGACAGGGGGCTTCTGAAGCTTTCTTT. Residues: CATKGQGASEAFF. Filled out from reference TRBV19 and TRBJ1-1, the complete variable domain reads DGGITQSPKYLFRKEGQNVTLSCEQNLNHDAMYWYRQDPGQGLRLIYYSQIVNDFQKGDIAEGYSVSREKKESFPLTVTSAQKNPTAFYLCATKGQGASEAFFGQGTRLTVV.

This clone was recorded only once. DNA for the CDR3: TGTGCCTCAAGACTAGCGGGAGGAGGGTCCTACAATGAGCAGTTCTTC. Its translation: CASRLAGGGSYNEQFF. The rearrangement joins TRBV11-2 to TRBJ2-1, with 13 bases matching TRBD2. V was clipped by 11 bases and J by 1 base; unmatched bases: 8. The length of the CDR3 is 16 residues. The germline gives CDR1 SGHAT, CDR2 FQNNGV.

The CDR3 protein is CAIMGQGNTEAFF. In DNA, the CDR3 is TGTGCCATCATGGGACAGGGGAACACTGAAGCTTTCTTT. V and J are TRBV10-3 and TRBJ1-1; 9 bases line up with TRBD1. Germline V CDR1 and CDR2: ENHRY, SYGVKD. V shed 7 bases and J 1 base; nucleotides not matched to a gene: 1. CDR3 length equals 13 residues.

This clone was seen only once. The V call is TRBV2, the J call TRBJ2-1, with 11 bases fitting TRBD2. The CDR3 is 15 residues long. The ends lost 11 bases at V and 0 bases at J; junction bases unmatched: 6. Germline V lookup: CDR1 SNHLY, CDR2 FYNNEI. CDR3 nucleotide sequence: TGTGCCGGATTACTAGCGGGAGTCTCCTACAATGAGCAGTTCTTC. This encodes CAGLLAGVSYNEQFF.

The chain links TRBV6-5 to TRBJ1-2, with 9 bases fitting TRBD1. The V segment lost 6 bases and the J segment 5 bases; nucleotides outside the gene matches: 7. CDR3 size: 14 residues. Germline V gene data show CDR1 as MNHEY and CDR2 as SVGAGI. DNA of the CDR3: TGTGCCAGCAGCCGGGGACAGGGAGAGTATGGCTACACCTTC. Translated, it gives CASSRGQGEYGYTF.

The chain employs TRBV24-1 and TRBJ1-5; the D gene is possibly TRBD1 (5 bases). CDR3 length: 15 amino acids. V was pared by 4 bases and J by 9 bases, with 18 bases between. Germline CDR1 reads KGHDR; CDR2 reads SFDVKD. CDR3 DNA: TGTGCCACCAGTGACGGGGGACGACTGGTCCGGCCCCAGCATTTT. Protein: CATSDGGRLVRPQHF.

The chain has TRBV19 and TRBJ1-1; unclear D gene. The CDR3 runs to 16 residues. Germline loops: CDR1 LNHDA, CDR2 SQIVND (reference sequence). The ends were cut back, 3 bases at V and 6 bases at J, with 20 bases in the middle. CDR3 in DNA: TGTGCCAGTAGTATCTTTCCCGCAGGTTTCCACTCTGAAGCTTTCTTT. It specifies CASSIFPAGFHSEAFF.

V usage is TRBV5-6 and J usage is TRBJ1-1; a weak D match, TRBD1 (5 bases). Germline V CDR1 and CDR2: SGHDT, YYEEEE. The CDR3 covers 15 residues. Trimming cost V 0 bases and J 4 bases, with 13 bases left between them. This CDR3 reads CASSLGTQGTTEAFF. The CDR3 DNA reads as TGTGCCAGCAGCTTGGGAACTCAGGGAACCACTGAAGCTTTCTTT.

The chain recombines TRBV23-1 with TRBJ1-1; D might be TRBD1 (6 bases). TRBV23-1 counts as an open reading frame of uncertain function. The CDR3 loop spans 12 amino acids. The CDR3 DNA reads TGCGTTTCTAAGGGGGACAACACTGAAGCTTTCTTT. This encodes CVSKGDNTEAFF.

The chain is built from TRBV5-5 and TRBJ1-6; the D gene is possibly TRBD1 (5 bases). Germline assignment: CDR1 SGHKS and CDR2 YYEKEE (reference sequence). Trimming took 0 bases from V and 7 from J, leaving 8 bases between them. The CDR3 spans 14 residues. The CDR3 reads CASSLETVNSPLHF. The CDR3 nucleotides are TGTGCCAGCAGCTTGGAGACAGTAAATTCACCCCTCCACTTT.